The table lists the clone carrying this TCR beta chain with a few counts. Its antigen is currently unknown. It was approximately 10 milliliters of peripheral blood that were drawn from each donor. With a J-beta primer mix and a sample-barcoded 5' primer, a second PCR ran roughly 7 to 11 cycles. Using its own MiXCR run on the 5' RACE reads, TCRdb lists one record per CDR3 protein. The table shows approximately 320,000 distinct CDR3 sequences, with around 29% occurring only once. The CDR3 runs to 13 residues. V was clipped by 3 bases and J by 3 bases, with 9 bases between them. Germline V gene lookup returns CDR1 SGHTA and CDR2 FQGNSA. The data are from a study of blood T cells in healthy people across ages. Overall study findings and caveats: Versus aged donors, long-lived donors had higher diversity and more naive CD4+ cells.

The TCR sequence derives from a woman between 65 and 79 years old in good health. Specimen: blood. The gene calls are TRBV7-2 and TRBJ2-7; a weak D match, TRBD2 (6 bases). DNA for the CDR3: TGTGCCAGCAGCTTTGAGGGACTCTACGAGCAGTACTTC. Protein sequence: CASSFEGLYEQYF.